The entry below describes one TCR beta chain. These data originate in a study of OX40 agonist ivuxolimab in advanced cancers. On the study more broadly: Under the entry rules, prior anti-PD-1, anti-PD-L1 or anti-CTLA-4 therapy was allowed, and about 40% had some.

Here immunoSEQ multiplex PCR was the method, and the copy in TCRdb shows in-frame clones only, minus some. The sample carries some 66,000 clones, over 60% recorded once. Blood was sampled at baseline, cycle 4 day 1, and cycle 7 day 1. The input for sequencing was CD4+ or CD8+ T cells sorted from blood, taken in a trial of the OX40 agonist ivuxolimab. This sequence originates from an adult with an advanced solid tumor such as melanoma, head and neck, liver or kidney cancer.

CDR3 DNA sequence: TGTGCCAGCAGTTTTCCGGGACAGGGGACGGGCACCGGGGAGCTGTTTTTT. Amino acids: CASSFPGQGTGTGELFF. The J gene is TRBJ2-2, the V gene TRBV25-1; 10 positions agree with TRBD1. V lost 5 bases to trimming and J lost 4 bases; unmatched junction nucleotides: 10. The germline V gene has CDR1 MGHDK and CDR2 SYGVNS. The CDR3 consists of 17 residues. Full variable domain (rest looked up from reference TRBV25-1 and TRBJ2-2): EADIYQTPRYLVIGTGKKITLECSQTMGHDKMYWYQQDPGMELHLIHYSYGVNSTEKGDLSSESTVSRIRTEHFPLTLESARPSHTSQYLCASSFPGQGTGTGELFFGEGSRLTVL.